The 18 T cell receptor beta chains in this list originate from one sample, sequenced in a study of neurological immune-mediated disorders. Using its own MiXCR run on the 5' RACE reads, TCRdb lists one record per CDR3 protein. The sample comprises under 35,000 distinct CDR3 sequences, roughly 1.6% of which are singletons, and about 9.3% rests with the top ten. The sample was PBMCs. These receptors all stem from a young woman with multiple sclerosis.

This clonotype has at least ten counts. The genes are TRBV20-1 and TRBJ1-2; D is uncertain. The length of the CDR3 is 13 residues. CDR1 and CDR2 (germline): DFQATT, SNEGSKA (reference sequence). V was shortened by 1 base and J by 3 bases, with 9 bases between the two germline ends. The CDR3 loop is CSARGSADYGYTF. As DNA, the CDR3 is TGCAGTGCTAGAGGTTCAGCCGACTATGGCTACACCTTC.

Many counts were recorded for this clonotype. The J gene is TRBJ2-3, the V gene TRBV21-1. TRBV21-1 is a listed pseudogene. The CDR3 contains 12 residues. The CDR3 reads CASSKDEDTQYF. CDR3 DNA sequence: TGTGCCAGCAGCAAGGATGAAGATACGCAGTATTTT.

In this sample, this clonotype turned up many times. The rearrangement uses TRBV5-1 and TRBJ1-1; D is unresolved. This CDR3 has 13 amino acids. Germline CDR1 and CDR2: SGHRS and YFSETQ. Trimming left V 2 bases short and J 0 bases short, with 5 bases between. CDR3 DNA sequence: TGCGCCAGCAGCTTTCGATTGAACACTGAAGCTTTCTTT. It encodes CASSFRLNTEAFF.

The J gene is TRBJ2-3, the V gene TRBV7-9, with 7 bases lining up with TRBD2. Germline CDR1 and CDR2: SEHNR and FQNEAQ (reference sequence). Losses at the gene ends were 1 base for V and 7 bases for J; bases not matched to a gene: 5. The CDR3 consists of 14 residues. The CDR3 region has the DNA TGTGCCAGCAGCTTAGTGGGGGGGATCAATACGCAGTATTTT. This translates into CASSLVGGINTQYF.

The table lists this clonotype with many counts. J is TRBJ2-2 and V is TRBV7-2; 7 nucleotides agree with TRBD2. V shed 2 bases and J 6 bases; nucleotides not matched to a gene: 9. CDR3 size: 16 residues. The germline CDR1 and CDR2 sequences are SGHTA and FQGNSA. The CDR3 loop reads CASSLRAGRGAGELFF. CDR3 bases: TGTGCCAGCAGCTTAAGGGCTGGGAGGGGCGCCGGGGAGCTGTTTTTT.

This clonotype has a count of ten or more. V is TRBV20-1 and J is TRBJ2-7; 7 bases are shared with TRBD2. The trim removed 6 bases at V and 5 bases at J, leaving 7 bases unmatched. CDR1 and CDR2 from the germline V gene are DFQATT and SNEGSKA (reference sequence). The CDR3 contains 12 residues. CDR3 residues: CSASWGGDEQYF. The CDR3 coding sequence is TGCAGTGCCTCCTGGGGAGGGGACGAGCAGTACTTC.

The chain couples TRBV12-5 to TRBJ2-3; D is undetermined. This CDR3 is built from 15 residues. Germline V gene sequence: CDR1 LGHNT, CDR2 FRNRAP. V lost 0 bases and J lost 3, with 10 bases in between. The CDR3 loop is CASGLVRILTDTQYF. CDR3 sequence (DNA): TGTGCTAGTGGTTTGGTACGAATCTTAACAGATACGCAGTATTTT.

This clonotype was detected ten times or more. This chain joins TRBV3-1 and TRBJ1-2, with unresolved D. The CDR3 has 10 amino acids. Trimming took off 6 bases at V and 7 bases at J, with 6 bases between the two ends. Germline values: CDR1 LGHDT, CDR2 YNNKEL (reference sequence). CDR3 sequence reads: CASSPSGYTF. DNA for the CDR3: TGTGCCAGCAGTCCCAGTGGCTACACCTTC.

This chain connects TRBV7-7 to TRBJ1-1, with TRBD1 as a possible D gene (6 bases). The CDR3 covers 17 residues. Between the trimmed V and J ends, which lost 4 bases and 0 bases, there was a span of 18 bases. Germline V gene lookup returns CDR1 SSHAT and CDR2 FNYEAQ (reference sequence). CDR3 amino acids: CASSSGGAPRMNTEAFF. CDR3 coding DNA: TGTGCCAGCAGCTCCGGGGGGGCCCCACGGATGAACACTGAAGCTTTCTTT. Full variable domain (rest looked up from reference TRBV7-7 and TRBJ1-1): GAGVSQSPRYKVTKRGQDVTLRCDPISSHATLYWYQQALGQGPEFLTYFNYEAQPDKSGLPSDRFSAERPEGSISTLTIQRTEQRDSAMYRCASSSGGAPRMNTEAFFGQGTRLTVV.

The chain recombines TRBV10-3 with TRBJ1-5; D is possibly TRBD1 (5 bases). The germline V and J ends were trimmed by 6 bases and 1 base, with 13 bases remaining between them. This CDR3 has 15 residues. Per the germline V gene, CDR1 is ENHRY and CDR2 is SYGVKD. The CDR3 sequence is CAISPGGGSNQPQHF. The CDR3 DNA sequence: TGTGCCATCAGCCCTGGGGGTGGGAGCAATCAGCCCCAGCATTTT.

The sample holds many counts of this clonotype. This chain links TRBV7-2 with TRBJ1-6; 7 positions agree with TRBD1. The V and J ends lost 8 bases and 7 bases, in that order; junction bases with no gene match: 14. This CDR3 region has 16 residues. The germline gives CDR1 SGHTA, CDR2 FQGNSA. The CDR3 reads CASAPQPGRGNSPLHF. Written as DNA, the CDR3 is TGTGCCAGCGCCCCCCAGCCAGGCAGGGGGAATTCACCCCTCCACTTT.

At least ten counts were recorded for this clonotype. J is TRBJ2-7 and V is TRBV5-1; tentatively, D is TRBD1 (6 bases). The CDR3 has 18 amino acids. The ends were cut back, 6 bases at V and 6 bases at J, with 31 bases in the middle. Per germline, CDR1 SGHRS and CDR2 YFSETQ. The CDR3 coding sequence is TGCGCCAGCACCTACCGGACAGCGGACGTGGGGACAACAAGCGAGCAGTACTTC. Encoded protein: CASTYRTADVGTTSEQYF.

This clonotype was detected ten times or more. The chain has TRBV29-1 and TRBJ1-1; D is perhaps TRBD1 (6 bases). Trimming took off 4 bases at V and 5 bases at J, with 14 bases between the two ends. Germline V gene lookup returns CDR1 SQVTM and CDR2 ANQGSEA. This CDR3 is 13 amino acids long. The CDR3 loop reads CSVVKRGTTEAFF. In nucleotides, the CDR3 is TGCAGCGTTGTTAAAAGAGGGACAACTGAAGCTTTCTTT.

This clonotype was recorded at least ten times. The chain couples TRBV7-2 to TRBJ2-3; 10 bases are shared with TRBD2. V shed 1 base and J 13 bases; nucleotides not matched to a gene: 8. Germline CDR1 is SGHTA and CDR2 is FQGNSA. The CDR3 is 14 amino acids. CDR3 in DNA: TGTGCCAGCAGCTTAGGCGCCGGGACTAGCGAGAAGTATTTT. Amino acid sequence: CASSLGAGTSEKYF.

This clonotype has more than one count but fewer than ten. The chain is built from TRBV7-2 and TRBJ1-4; a possible D gene is TRBD1 (5 bases). The CDR3 loop spans 13 amino acids. The ends were cut back, 6 bases at V and 8 bases at J, with 13 bases in the middle. Germline lookup yields CDR1 SGHTA and CDR2 FQGNSA. The CDR3 DNA sequence: TGTGCCAGCAGTTGGGGGATCGCCGAAAAACTGTTTTTT. Residues: CASSWGIAEKLFF.

This clonotype was counted ten times or more. V and J are TRBV4-3 and TRBJ2-2, with 10 nucleotides matching TRBD1. The CDR3 has 14 amino acids. After removal of 8 bases from V and 5 bases from J, the junction contained 5 bases not matched to a gene. In germline, CDR1 is LGHNA, CDR2 YSLEER. For the CDR3, the DNA is TGCGCCAGCGCGCCGGGACAGGGGACCGGGGAGCTGTTTTTT. Translation gives CASAPGQGTGELFF.

This clonotype was seen repeatedly, ten times or more. The chain links TRBV9 to TRBJ1-3; TRBD1 might be the D (5 bases). Trimming removed 5 bases at V and 0 bases at J, with 12 bases between. CDR3 length: 15 amino acids. Germline loops: CDR1 SGDLS, CDR2 YYNGEE. CDR3 protein: CASSRGSDSGNTIYF. The CDR3 bases are TGTGCCAGCAGTCGGGGGTCCGACTCTGGAAACACCATATATTTT. Complete variable domain (other parts from reference TRBV9 and TRBJ1-3): DSGVTQTPKHLITATGQRVTLRCSPRSGDLSVYWYQQSLDQGLQFLIQYYNGEERAKGNILERFSAQQFPDLHSELNLSSLELGDSALYFCASSRGSDSGNTIYFGEGSWLTVV.

This clonotype was counted ten times or more. This chain joins TRBV10-3 and TRBJ1-4, with 7 bases aligning to TRBD1. Trimming took 7 bases from V and 3 from J; bases not matched to a gene: 2. The CDR3 runs 13 residues. Per the germline V gene, CDR1 is ENHRY and CDR2 is SYGVKD. This CDR3 is CAINQGANEKLFF. In DNA form, the CDR3 reads TGTGCCATCAATCAGGGGGCTAATGAAAAACTGTTTTTT.